The entry that follows covers one TCR beta chain sequence. Its antigen is unknown. This record comes from a study of T cells in localized non-small cell lung cancer. Findings and caveats of the study: Uninvolved adjacent lung had higher T cell clonality than tumor and all other tissues. Turning up in adjacent lung were a median around 60 of the top 100 tumor clones.

The CDR3 contains 10 residues. CDR1 and CDR2 (germline): SQVTM, ANQGSEA. Trimming left V 8 bases short and J 5 bases short, with 9 bases between. Here immunoSEQ multiplex PCR was the method, and the copy in TCRdb shows in-frame clones only, minus some. Of around 130,000 clones in the sample, 89% were seen once. The clonotype originates from a female donor older than 55 with stage I lung adenocarcinoma. This material consisted of peripheral blood, taken before any cancer treatment. The genes are TRBV29-1 and TRBJ2-5; no clear D gene. Here the CDR3 DNA reads TGCAGCACCGGTGGGGAGACCCAGTACTTC. Its protein is CSTGGETQYF.